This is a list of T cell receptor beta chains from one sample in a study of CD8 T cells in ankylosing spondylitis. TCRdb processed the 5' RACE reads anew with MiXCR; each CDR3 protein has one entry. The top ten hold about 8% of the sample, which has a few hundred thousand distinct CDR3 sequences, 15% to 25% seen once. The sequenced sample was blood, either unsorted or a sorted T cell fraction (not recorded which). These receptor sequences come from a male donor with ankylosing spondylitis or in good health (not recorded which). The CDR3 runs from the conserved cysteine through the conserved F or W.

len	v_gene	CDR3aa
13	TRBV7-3	CASSLGLSETQYF
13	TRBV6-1	CASRQDYNQPQHF
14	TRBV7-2	CASNRRGGTDTQYF
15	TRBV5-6	CASSRMDSSNQPQHF
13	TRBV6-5	CASIMNSNQPQHF
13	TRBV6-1	CASSAIYTDTQYF
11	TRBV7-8	CASSPPPTQYF
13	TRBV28	CASSPDRVHEQFF
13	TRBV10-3	CAIKAGTGDTQYF
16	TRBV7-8	CASSLEGITSNQPQHF
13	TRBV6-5	CASSYQGADTQYF
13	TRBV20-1	CSASRTWQETQYF
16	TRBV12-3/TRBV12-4	CASSPLAGVRTDTQYF
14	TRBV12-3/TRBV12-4	CASSPGRVNQPQHF
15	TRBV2	CASSKDRGGNQPQHF
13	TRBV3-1	CASSRSGVGGYTF
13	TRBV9	CASSVGANTEAFF
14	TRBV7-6	CASSSGGSSTEAFF
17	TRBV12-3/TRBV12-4	CASSLRGQGLAKNIQYF
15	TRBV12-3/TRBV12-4	CASSPKVWSYNEQFF
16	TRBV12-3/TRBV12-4	CASSLAEGAGNQPQHF
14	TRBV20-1	CSASLAGGQETQYF
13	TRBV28	CASNPGQGETQYF
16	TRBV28	CASSQLAGGGTDTQYF
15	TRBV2	CASSAGDLSNQPQHF
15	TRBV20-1	CSASGLANSYNEQFF
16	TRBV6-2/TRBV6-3	CASSHTAGSNTGELFF
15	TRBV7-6	CASSATGSGNTEAFF
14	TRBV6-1	CASSPIAGVETQYF
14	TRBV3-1	CASSHGRATPEAFF
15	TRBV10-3	CAISESTSGAGEQFF
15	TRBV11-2	CASARLAGNQETQYF
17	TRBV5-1	CASSTPAPGQMTDRQYF
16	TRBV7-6	CASSGRTSGGRGAQYF
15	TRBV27	CASSHRTPGANVLTF
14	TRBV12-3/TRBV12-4	CASSPGQGGTEAFF
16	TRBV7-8	CASSPGGAGFNQPQHF
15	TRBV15	CATSRVAGGNQPQHF
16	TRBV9	CASSERGQGQNNEQFF
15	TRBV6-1	CASSPTWGGANVLTF
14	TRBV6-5	CASSSSRNTGELFF
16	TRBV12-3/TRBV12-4	CASRRPSGIKGNEQFF
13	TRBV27	CASSFGQQETQYF
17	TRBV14	CASSQNLGLAGGREQFF
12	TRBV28	CASSPPRFGYTF
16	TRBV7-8	CASSSDRVYPTDTQYF
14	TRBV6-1	CASSPLSPNTEAFF
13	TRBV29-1	CSVDPSGVETQYF
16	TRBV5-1	CASSLGRGGQDTEAFF
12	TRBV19	CASSILNQPQHF
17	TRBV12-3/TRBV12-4	CASSSGLALVSTDTQYF
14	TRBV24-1	CATEKQGSYNEQFF
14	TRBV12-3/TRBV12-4	CASSPAAGLYGYTF
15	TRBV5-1	CASSPGQGAAGELFF
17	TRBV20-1	CCARDNSGRARTDTQYF
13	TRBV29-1	CSVGTDLQETQYF
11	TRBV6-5	CASSLRDEQFF
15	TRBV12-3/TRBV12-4	CASSFGSGRSSGYTF
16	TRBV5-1	CASSYRGGTRQETQYF